A single sample is the source of the 3 T cell receptor beta chains below, sequenced in a study of cytomegalovirus exposure and HLA in healthy donors. The PCR was carried out with 60 Vbeta primers and 13 Jbeta primers. Only in-frame clones appear in the TCRdb table, and some are missing; sequencing was by immunoSEQ multiplex PCR. The sample records some 190,000 clones, 65% to 80% being singletons. Sequenced: PBMCs. All receptors derive from a woman in her thirties in good health and CMV-seropositive.

The chain carries TRBV7-9 and TRBJ2-4; D gene unclear. Germline values: CDR1 SEHNR, CDR2 FQNEAQ (reference sequence). The CDR3 consists of 15 residues. Trimming took 2 bases from V and 0 from J, leaving 8 bases between them. The CDR3 reads CASSLTDGAKNIQYF. The CDR3 nucleotides read TGTGCCAGCAGCTTAACAGATGGAGCCAAAAACATTCAGTACTTC.

The J gene is TRBJ2-7, the V gene TRBV5-1; D is perhaps TRBD1 (5 bases). Germline CDR1 SGHRS, CDR2 YFSETQ. This CDR3 comprises 16 residues. V lost 0 bases, J lost 1 base, and 14 bases lay in between. The CDR3 region is CASSLVLGVGSYEQYF. The DNA for the CDR3 is TGCGCCAGCAGCTTGGTCTTAGGGGTTGGGTCCTACGAGCAGTACTTC.

The chain recombines TRBV30 with TRBJ1-4; a possible D gene is TRBD1 (6 bases). The ends were cut back, 1 base at V and 7 bases at J, with 13 bases in the middle. From germline, CDR1 is GTSNPN and CDR2 SVGIG (reference sequence). This CDR3 is 14 amino acids long. The CDR3 spells CAWSAQGLGEKLFF. As DNA, the CDR3 is TGTGCCTGGAGTGCACAGGGTTTAGGTGAAAAACTGTTTTTT.